This section outlines one T cell receptor (beta chain) sequence together with its context. Sequenced by immunoSEQ multiplex PCR; TCRdb stores in-frame clones only, minus some. Of about 1.5 million clones listed, 95% to 99% are singletons. The V end lost 4 bases, the J end lost 2 bases, and 14 bases lay between the germline ends. Germline CDR1 and CDR2: LNHNV and YYDKDF (reference sequence). The CDR3 length is 16 residues. The sample is drawn from a study of shared clonotypes between healthy human individuals. Source material: naive CD4+ T cells sorted from blood. Subset of the sample: CD45RA+ positively selected. This receptor was identified in a man aged 25-40 years in good health. The chain carries TRBV15 and TRBJ2-2; D possibly corresponds to TRBD2 (6 bases). The CDR3 nucleotides read TGTGCCACCAGCAAAGGAGGGGCACTTAACACCGGGGAGCTGTTTTTT. Protein: CATSKGGALNTGELFF.